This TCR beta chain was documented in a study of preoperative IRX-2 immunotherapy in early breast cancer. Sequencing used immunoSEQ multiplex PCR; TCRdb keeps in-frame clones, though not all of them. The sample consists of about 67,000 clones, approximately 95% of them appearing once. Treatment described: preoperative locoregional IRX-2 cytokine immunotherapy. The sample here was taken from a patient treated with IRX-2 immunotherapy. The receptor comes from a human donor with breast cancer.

The CDR3 is CASSLEGLAGNEQYF. DNA of the CDR3: TGTGCCAGCAGCTTAGAGGGACTAGCTGGGAACGAGCAGTACTTC. This chain uses TRBV7-6 with TRBJ2-7; TRBD2 aligns across 9 bases. V was clipped by 1 base and J by 5 bases; unmatched bases: 6. The CDR3 runs to 15 residues. Germline V gives CDR1 SGHVS, CDR2 FNYEAQ.